This T cell receptor beta chain was found in a study of blood T cells in healthy people across ages. Regarding the study as a whole: Because sorting was not performed, PBMCs prevented conclusive naive versus antigen-experienced comparison. A strong correlation was found between TCR beta diversity and the percentage of naive T cells.

A sample-barcoded 5' primer and a J-beta primer mix were used in a second PCR of roughly 7 to 11 cycles. MiXCR, applied by TCRdb to the 5' RACE reads, yields one record per CDR3 protein. In the table there are about 580,000 distinct CDR3 sequences, 40% to 50% of which are singletons. Researchers report isolating at least 6 million PBMCs per sample. This clonotype appeared a few times. What it binds is not known. The CDR3 contains 15 residues. The V gene's germline CDR1 is DFQATT and CDR2 SNEGSKA (reference sequence). Deletions cut 1 base from V and 3 bases from J, with 16 bases between. Input material: blood. This chain links TRBV20-1 with TRBJ2-7; maybe TRBD1 (5 bases). The sequence derives from a man aged 80 or over in good health. CDR3 in DNA: TGCAGTGCTAGAGGATCAGGACACCACTTCTACGAGCAGTACTTC. Its translation is CSARGSGHHFYEQYF.